These 20 T cell receptor beta chains share one sample of origin, sequenced in a study of T cells in Graves' hyperthyroidism and ophthalmopathy. RNA transcripts gave rise to amplified TCR beta CDR3 regions. The TCR CDR3 first-round RT-PCR relied on the HTBI primer set. TCRdb reprocessed the multiplex PCR reads with MiXCR, giving one entry per CDR3 protein. This sample has around 690,000 distinct CDR3 sequences, with approximately 15% found just once. Material: blood. The receptors here all came from a man aged 45-60 years with Graves' hyperthyroidism.

This clonotype was recorded at least ten times. In DNA form, the CDR3 reads TGTGCCAGCACCCTGGGGCGGGTTGGGGATGAGCAGTTCTTC. Encoded protein: CASTLGRVGDEQFF. This sequence joins TRBV7-3 and TRBJ2-1; D possibly matches TRBD1 or TRBD2 (5 bases each). From germline, CDR1 is SGHTA and CDR2 FQGTGA. The CDR3 loop spans 14 amino acids. The V end lost 7 bases, the J end lost 8 bases, and 18 bases lay between the germline ends.

This clonotype appeared a few times. The chain couples TRBV28 to TRBJ1-6; D might be TRBD1 (6 bases). Germline V gene data show CDR1 as MDHEN and CDR2 as SYDVKM. V lost 3 bases and J lost 9, with 15 bases in between. The CDR3 has 15 amino acids. Written as DNA, the CDR3 is TGTGCCAGCAGTTTTCAGGGGCGCAGCAGTTCACCCCTCCACTTT. Amino acid sequence: CASSFQGRSSSPLHF.

This clonotype showed up just once. V and J are TRBV6-5 and TRBJ2-7, with a weak D call TRBD1 (5 bases). V was clipped by 0 bases and J by 5 bases, with 14 bases between them. The CDR3 has 15 residues. Germline CDR1 is MNHEY and CDR2 is SVGAGI. The CDR3 sequence is CASSYSSQGNNEQYF. As DNA, the CDR3 is TGTGCCAGCAGTTACTCGAGTCAGGGTAACAACGAGCAGTACTTC.

This clonotype was seen a few times. One end of the junction is discordant with germline, which a read error may explain. The rearrangement links TRBV7-2 to TRBJ2-6; TRBD1 is a possible D gene (6 bases). The CDR3 length is 16 residues. Germline CDR1 SGHTA, CDR2 FQGNSA. The CDR3 DNA is TGTGCCAGCAGCCATTCTACAGGGATTGGGGCCAATGTCCTGACTTTC. This sequence encodes CASSHSTGIGANVLTF.

This clonotype came up many times. The V and J genes are TRBV7-3 and TRBJ2-1; D not certain. Germline V gene sequence: CDR1 SGHTA, CDR2 FQGTGA. Trimming took off 1 base at V and 4 bases at J, with 8 bases between the two ends. The CDR3 loop spans 14 amino acids. The CDR3 reads CASSLSRDYNEQFF. Written as DNA, the CDR3 is TGTGCCAGCAGCTTAAGCCGAGATTACAATGAGCAGTTCTTC.

This clonotype was seen at least ten times. The chain combines TRBV7-2 with TRBJ2-7; TRBD1 agrees at 9 bases. CDR3 size: 16 residues. Germline V gene data show CDR1 as SGHTA and CDR2 as FQGNSA. Unmatched junction bases numbered 8, after V lost 4 bases and J lost 1 base. The CDR3 spells CASSYHTGGLSYEQYF. As DNA, the CDR3 is TGTGCCAGCAGCTACCACACAGGGGGCCTATCCTACGAGCAGTACTTC.

This clonotype was observed many times. The V and J genes are TRBV20-1 and TRBJ2-7; D not certain. The CDR3 runs to 12 residues. Germline assignment: CDR1 DFQATT and CDR2 SNEGSKA (reference sequence). V lost 3 bases, J lost 1 base, and 7 bases lay in between. The CDR3, as DNA: TGCAGTGCTAGTGACCTTTCCTACGAGCAGTACTTC. Amino acid sequence: CSASDLSYEQYF.

This clonotype was recorded many times. The J gene is TRBJ1-1, the V gene TRBV16, with D hard to call. Germline V gives CDR1 KGHSY, CDR2 FQNENV. CDR3 length: 15 amino acids. The V and J ends lost 2 bases and 3 bases respectively, with 13 bases between them. CDR3 in amino acids: CASSQGEDFYTEAFF. The CDR3 bases are TGTGCCAGCAGCCAAGGGGAGGATTTCTACACTGAAGCTTTCTTT.

This clonotype has ten or more counts. The chain recombines TRBV5-1 with TRBJ2-7; tentatively, D is TRBD2 (5 bases). From germline, CDR1 is SGHRS and CDR2 YFSETQ. V was pared by 4 bases and J by 2 bases, with 19 bases between. The CDR3 is 16 amino acids. The CDR3 DNA reads TGCGCCAGCAGCCACCGCGGGCTGGCGAAGGCCTACGAGCAGTACTTC. Encoded protein: CASSHRGLAKAYEQYF. Full variable domain (missing parts from reference TRBV5-1 and TRBJ2-7): KAGVTQTPRYLIKTRGQQVTLSCSPISGHRSVSWYQQTPGQGLQFLFEYFSETQRNKGNFPGRFSGRQFSNSRSEMNVSTLELGDSALYLCASSHRGLAKAYEQYFGPGTRLTVT.

This clonotype came up many times. The CDR3 DNA sequence: TGTGCCAGCAGTTTAGCGACAGCACTTTACTATGGCTACACCTTC. Encoded protein: CASSLATALYYGYTF. V is TRBV28 and J is TRBJ1-2, with a possible D match to TRBD1 (5 bases). Between the trimmed V and J ends, which lost 2 bases and 3 bases, there was a span of 13 bases. Germline assignment: CDR1 MDHEN and CDR2 SYDVKM. The CDR3 loop spans 15 amino acids.

This clonotype was observed at least ten times. This chain joins TRBV28 and TRBJ2-7; 9 nucleotides agree with TRBD1. CDR3 length: 14 residues. The V gene's germline CDR1 is MDHEN and CDR2 SYDVKM. After removal of 3 bases from V and 7 bases from J, the junction contained 7 bases not matched to a gene. CDR3 protein: CASSFDRGRGEQYF. Here the CDR3 DNA reads TGTGCCAGCAGTTTCGACAGGGGGAGAGGGGAGCAGTACTTC. The complete variable domain, with remaining parts taken from reference TRBV28 and TRBJ2-7, reads DVKVTQSSRYLVKRTGEKVFLECVQDMDHENMFWYRQDPGLGLRLIYFSYDVKMKEKGDIPEGYSVSREKKERFSLILESASTNQTSMYLCASSFDRGRGEQYFGPGTRLTVT.

This clonotype was observed at least ten times. V usage is TRBV11-3 and J usage is TRBJ2-1; TRBD2 matches 10 bases. Germline CDR1 reads SGHNT; CDR2 reads YENEEA. This CDR3 is built from 17 residues. V lost 2 bases to trimming and J lost 0 bases; unmatched junction nucleotides: 4. The CDR3: CASSLRIAGGSYNEQFF. In nucleotides, the CDR3 is TGTGCCAGCAGCTTAAGAATAGCGGGAGGCTCCTACAATGAGCAGTTCTTC.

The chain uses TRBV5-1 and TRBJ1-4; TRBD1 is a possible D gene (6 bases). This CDR3 is built from 14 residues. Trimming took 0 bases from V and 6 from J, leaving 9 bases between them. Germline values: CDR1 SGHRS, CDR2 YFSETQ. CDR3 DNA: TGCGCCAGCAGCTTGGTGGGGGCGCATGAAAAACTGTTTTTT. Translated: CASSLVGAHEKLFF. Combining the CDR3 with reference TRBV5-1 and TRBJ1-4 gives the whole variable domain KAGVTQTPRYLIKTRGQQVTLSCSPISGHRSVSWYQQTPGQGLQFLFEYFSETQRNKGNFPGRFSGRQFSNSRSEMNVSTLELGDSALYLCASSLVGAHEKLFFGSGTQLSVL.

The chain uses TRBV7-9 and TRBJ2-7; 7 bases map to TRBD1. The V and J ends lost 5 bases and 3 bases, in that order; junction bases with no gene match: 13. From germline, CDR1 is SEHNR and CDR2 FQNEAQ (reference sequence). This CDR3 contains 16 residues. CDR3: CASSRHGQEVDYEQYF. The CDR3 DNA reads as TGTGCCAGCAGCCGCCACGGACAGGAGGTAGACTACGAGCAGTACTTC.

The chain links TRBV15 to TRBJ2-4; D not certain. The CDR3 contains 15 residues. V lost 4 bases to trimming and J lost 7 bases, with 17 bases between them. From germline, CDR1 is LNHNV and CDR2 YYDKDF (reference sequence). CDR3 DNA: TGTGCCACCAGCATATCAATTCTGACCGGGAACATTCAGTACTTC. Translation: CATSISILTGNIQYF.

This clonotype was seen just once. A much larger clone is a single base away; this may be a read error. The chain joins TRBV18 to TRBJ2-5; no clear D. Germline CDR1 reads KGHSH; CDR2 reads LQKENI. Trimming shortened V by 5 bases and J by 3 bases, and 10 bases separated the two germline ends. The CDR3 is made up of 13 amino acids. The CDR3 protein is CASSARQEETQYF. CDR3 bases: TGTGCCAGCTCAGCTCGACAAGAAGAGACCCAGTACTTC.

This clonotype appeared a few times. This chain links TRBV27 with TRBJ1-5; D is unresolved. The germline CDR1 and CDR2 sequences are MNHEY and SMNVEV (reference sequence). The CDR3 runs 13 residues. The V end lost 6 bases, the J end lost 4 bases, and 10 bases lay between the germline ends. In DNA form, the CDR3 reads TGTGCCAGCAGGTGGCAGAAGAATCAGCCCCAGCATTTT. It translates to CASRWQKNQPQHF.

This clonotype was counted between two and nine times. The chain joins TRBV27 to TRBJ2-3; a weak D match, TRBD1 (5 bases). Trimming stripped 6 bases from V and 0 bases from J, with 13 bases between. This CDR3 is built from 15 residues. Looked up from germline, CDR1 is MNHEY and CDR2 is SMNVEV (reference sequence). Here the CDR3 DNA reads TGTGCCAGCAGGCAGACAGAGCCTAGCACAGATACGCAGTATTTT. This translates into CASRQTEPSTDTQYF.

This clonotype was recorded a few times. This chain links TRBV19 with TRBJ1-6; D remains ambiguous. The CDR3 has 16 residues. The V and J ends lost 5 bases and 0 bases respectively, with 11 bases between them. Germline V lookup: CDR1 LNHDA, CDR2 SQIVND (reference sequence). The CDR3 loop reads CASSPQKGSYNSPLHF. The CDR3 DNA sequence: TGTGCCAGTAGTCCCCAGAAGGGCTCCTATAATTCACCCCTCCACTTT.

This clonotype was picked up many times. This sequence joins TRBV7-6 and TRBJ2-3; 10 bases align to TRBD2. V trimming: 1 base; J trimming: 3 bases; junction bases outside the gene matches: 7. Germline loops: CDR1 SGHVS, CDR2 FNYEAQ. This CDR3 has 17 amino acids. DNA of the CDR3: TGTGCCAGCAGCTTAGAAGCACTAGCGGGATTGACAGATACGCAGTATTTT. Translation: CASSLEALAGLTDTQYF.